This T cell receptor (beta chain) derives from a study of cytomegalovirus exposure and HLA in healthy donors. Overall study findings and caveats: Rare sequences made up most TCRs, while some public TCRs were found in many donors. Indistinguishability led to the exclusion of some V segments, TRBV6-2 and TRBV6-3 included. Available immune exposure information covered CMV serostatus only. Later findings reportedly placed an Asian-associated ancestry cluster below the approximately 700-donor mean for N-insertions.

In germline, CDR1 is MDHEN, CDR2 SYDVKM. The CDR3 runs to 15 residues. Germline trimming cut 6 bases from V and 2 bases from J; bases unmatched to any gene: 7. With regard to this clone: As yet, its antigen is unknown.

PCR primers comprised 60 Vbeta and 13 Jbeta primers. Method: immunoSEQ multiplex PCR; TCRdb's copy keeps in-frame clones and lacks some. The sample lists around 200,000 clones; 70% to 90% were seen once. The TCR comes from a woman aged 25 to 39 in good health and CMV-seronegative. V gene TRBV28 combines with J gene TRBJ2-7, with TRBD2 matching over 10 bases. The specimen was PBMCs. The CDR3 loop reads CASSQGLAATYEQYF. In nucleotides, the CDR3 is TGTGCCAGCAGCCAAGGACTAGCGGCTACCTACGAGCAGTACTTC.